This paragraph covers one T cell receptor beta chain sequence. This clonotype has only a few counts. This clone's antigen is unknown. No per-base quality is available; no much larger clone lies one base away. Synovial fluid samples and blood samples obtained from the same ankylosing spondylitis patients were matched. The data derive from a study of CD8 T cells in ankylosing spondylitis (TCRdb year 2017). Notes on the research overall: To find TCR variants linked to disease, the study profiled T cell receptor beta repertoires in ankylosing spondylitis patients and healthy donors. In total, the full study cohort was made up of some 110 healthy donors and 25 ankylosing spondylitis patients. Peripheral blood samples were taken, and synovial fluid was additionally collected from ankylosing spondylitis patients.

Trimming removed 8 bases from V and 5 bases from J; the gene matches leave 8 bases unexplained. Taken from cysteine to phenylalanine, the CDR3 has 14 residues. The CDR3 DNA has 42 bases and is translated from base 1. From a lookup of the germline V gene, CDR1 and CDR2 are MNHNS and SASEGT. The sequencer was an Illumina HiSeq 2500. Quantitative 5'-RACE with molecular barcodes was the method used to prepare the TCR beta libraries. The authors' pipeline ran thus. A new computational method based on a probabilistic model of VDJ rearrangement was used to identify disease-linked TCR variants. TCRdb's own reprocessing of the public reads used fastp at Q25 and MiXCR and kept productive beta chains. CDR3 protein duplicates are merged, each entry listing the most common genes and DNA. In this record, the V and J calls reflect TCRdb's handling and not the investigators' own analysis. The sample contains fewer than 180,000 distinct CDR3 sequences, more than 40% of them found a single time. Clones ranked in the top ten supply roughly 15% of the sample.

Points the paper makes about the study in general: The disease-linked clones were reported as significantly enriched in matched synovial fluid samples from ankylosing spondylitis patients. Blood from ankylosing spondylitis patients appeared to be characterized by a TCR beta motif made up of under ten highly homologous amino acid variants. Some TCR beta motif variants had previously been reported in synovial fluid and blood of reactive arthritis patients, which suggested common disease-initiation mechanisms. The disease-linked clones showed a CD8+ phenotype and occurred at relatively low frequencies in peripheral blood.

The origin of this receptor is a male donor with ankylosing spondylitis. This sequence uses TRBV6-1 and TRBJ2-1, with 8 middle bases fitting TRBD2. The specimen sequenced was synovial fluid, either unsorted or a sorted T cell fraction (not recorded which). The nucleotides are TGTGCCAGCGGGACTAGAGGAGTACACAATGAGCAGTTCTTC. Its product reads: CASGTRGVHNEQFF.